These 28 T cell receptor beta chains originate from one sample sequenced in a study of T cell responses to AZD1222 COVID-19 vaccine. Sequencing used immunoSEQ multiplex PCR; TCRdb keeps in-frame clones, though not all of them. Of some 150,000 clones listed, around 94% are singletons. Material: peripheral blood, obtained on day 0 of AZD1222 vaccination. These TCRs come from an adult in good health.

CDR3 amino acids: CASILTGMNTEAFF. CDR3 nucleotide sequence: TGCGCCAGCATCCTGACAGGGATGAACACTGAAGCTTTCTTT. The chain combines TRBV10-2 with TRBJ1-1; 7 nucleotides align to TRBD1. After removal of 7 bases from V and 0 bases from J, the junction contained 5 bases not matched to a gene. The CDR3 is 14 amino acids. CDR1 WSHSY and CDR2 SAAADI come from the germline V gene.

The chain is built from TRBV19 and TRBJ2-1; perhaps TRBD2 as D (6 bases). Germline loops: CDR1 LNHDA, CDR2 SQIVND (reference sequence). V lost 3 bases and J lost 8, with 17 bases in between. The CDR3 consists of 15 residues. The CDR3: CASSITGSGGDEQFF. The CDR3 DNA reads TGTGCCAGTAGTATCACCGGGAGCGGAGGTGATGAGCAGTTCTTC. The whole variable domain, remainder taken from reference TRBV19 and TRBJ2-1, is DGGITQSPKYLFRKEGQNVTLSCEQNLNHDAMYWYRQDPGQGLRLIYYSQIVNDFQKGDIAEGYSVSREKKESFPLTVTSAQKNPTAFYLCASSITGSGGDEQFFGPGTRLTVL.

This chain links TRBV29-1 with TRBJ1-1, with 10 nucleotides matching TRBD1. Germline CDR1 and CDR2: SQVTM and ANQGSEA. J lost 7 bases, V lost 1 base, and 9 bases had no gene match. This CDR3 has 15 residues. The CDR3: CSVEVYGTGENEAFF. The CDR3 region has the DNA TGCAGCGTTGAAGTTTACGGGACAGGGGAGAATGAAGCTTTCTTT.

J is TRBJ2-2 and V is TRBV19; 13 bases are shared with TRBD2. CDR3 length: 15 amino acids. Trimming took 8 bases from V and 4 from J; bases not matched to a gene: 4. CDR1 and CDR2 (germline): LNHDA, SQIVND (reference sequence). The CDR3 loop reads CASSLAGGSTGELFF. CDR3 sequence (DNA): TGTGCCAGTTCACTAGCGGGAGGGTCCACCGGGGAGCTGTTTTTT. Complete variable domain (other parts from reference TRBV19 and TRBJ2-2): DGGITQSPKYLFRKEGQNVTLSCEQNLNHDAMYWYRQDPGQGLRLIYYSQIVNDFQKGDIAEGYSVSREKKESFPLTVTSAQKNPTAFYLCASSLAGGSTGELFFGEGSRLTVL.

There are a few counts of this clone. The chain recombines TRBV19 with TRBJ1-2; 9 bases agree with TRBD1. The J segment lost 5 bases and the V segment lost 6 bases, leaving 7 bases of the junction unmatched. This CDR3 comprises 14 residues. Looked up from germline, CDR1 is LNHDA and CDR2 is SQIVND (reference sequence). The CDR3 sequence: CASRLDRGGYGYTF. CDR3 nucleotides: TGTGCCAGTAGGCTGGACAGGGGAGGATATGGCTACACCTTC.

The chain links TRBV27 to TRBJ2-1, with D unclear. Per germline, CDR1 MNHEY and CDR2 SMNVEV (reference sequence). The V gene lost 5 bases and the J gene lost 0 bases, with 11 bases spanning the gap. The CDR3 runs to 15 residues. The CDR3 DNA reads TGTGCCAGCAGTCAGGACCTGAGCTCCTACAATGAGCAGTTCTTC. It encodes CASSQDLSSYNEQFF.

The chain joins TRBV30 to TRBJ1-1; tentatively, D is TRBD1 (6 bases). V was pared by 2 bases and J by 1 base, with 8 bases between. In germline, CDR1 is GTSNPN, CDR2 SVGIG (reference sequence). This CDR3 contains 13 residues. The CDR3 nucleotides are TGTGCCTGGAGTAACAGGGAGAACACTGAAGCTTTCTTT. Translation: CAWSNRENTEAFF.

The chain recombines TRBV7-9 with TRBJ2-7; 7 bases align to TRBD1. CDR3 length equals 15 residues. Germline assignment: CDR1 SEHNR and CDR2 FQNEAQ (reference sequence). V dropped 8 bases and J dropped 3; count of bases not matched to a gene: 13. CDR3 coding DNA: TGTGCCAGCTTGCCGCCGACAGGGTTAGTCTACGAGCAGTACTTC. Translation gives CASLPPTGLVYEQYF.

In DNA form, the CDR3 reads TGTGCCAGCAGCTTTCCTGCAACTAATGAAAAACTGTTTTTT. It specifies CASSFPATNEKLFF. The chain carries TRBV7-4 and TRBJ1-4, with D hard to call. Deletions cut 3 bases from V and 0 bases from J, with 5 bases between. This CDR3 contains 14 residues. Germline lookup yields CDR1 SGHVT and CDR2 SQSDAQ. The variable domain in full, with the rest retrieved from reference TRBV7-4 and TRBJ1-4, is GAGVSQSPRYKVAKRGRDVALRCDSISGHVTLYWYRQTLGQGSEVLTYSQSDAQRDKSGRPSGRFSAERPERSVSTLKIQRTEQGDSAVYLCASSFPATNEKLFFGSGTQLSVL.

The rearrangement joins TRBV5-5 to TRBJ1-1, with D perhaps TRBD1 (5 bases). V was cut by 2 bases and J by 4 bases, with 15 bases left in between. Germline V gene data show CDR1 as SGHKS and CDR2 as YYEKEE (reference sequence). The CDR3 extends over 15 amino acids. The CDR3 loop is CASSFFVGRGTEAFF. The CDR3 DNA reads TGTGCCAGCAGCTTTTTTGTGGGGAGGGGCACTGAAGCTTTCTTT.

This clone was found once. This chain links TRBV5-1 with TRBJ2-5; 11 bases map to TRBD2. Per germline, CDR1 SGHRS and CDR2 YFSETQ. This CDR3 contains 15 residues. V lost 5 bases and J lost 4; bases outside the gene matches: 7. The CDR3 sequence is CASRPIAGGPETQYF. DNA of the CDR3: TGCGCCAGCAGACCTATAGCGGGAGGGCCAGAGACCCAGTACTTC.

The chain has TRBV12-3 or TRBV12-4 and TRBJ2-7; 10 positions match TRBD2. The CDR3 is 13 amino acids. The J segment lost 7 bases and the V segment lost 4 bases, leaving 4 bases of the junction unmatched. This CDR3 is CASSSGLAREQYF. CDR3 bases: TGTGCCAGCAGTTCGGGACTAGCGCGGGAGCAGTACTTC.

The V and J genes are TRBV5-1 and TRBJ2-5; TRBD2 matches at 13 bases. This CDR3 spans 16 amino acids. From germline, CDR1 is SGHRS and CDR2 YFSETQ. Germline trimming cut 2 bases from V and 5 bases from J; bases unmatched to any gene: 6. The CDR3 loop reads CASSLGTSGIGETQYF. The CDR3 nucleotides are TGCGCCAGCAGCTTAGGGACTAGCGGGATCGGCGAGACCCAGTACTTC.

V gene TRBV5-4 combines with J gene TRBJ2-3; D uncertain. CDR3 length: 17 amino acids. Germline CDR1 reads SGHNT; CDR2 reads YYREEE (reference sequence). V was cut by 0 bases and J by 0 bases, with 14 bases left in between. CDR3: CASSLDLAYSSTDTQYF. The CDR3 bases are TGTGCCAGCAGCTTGGACTTAGCTTACTCTAGCACAGATACGCAGTATTTT.

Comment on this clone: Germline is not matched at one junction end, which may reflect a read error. The CDR3 spells CATSRISPEGLAHF. CDR3 bases: TGTGCCACCAGCCGAATTTCGCCGGAGGGCCTTGCTCACTTC. This chain uses TRBV15 with TRBJ2-5, with a possible D match to TRBD2 (6 bases). CDR3 length: 14 amino acids. CDR1 and CDR2 from the germline V gene are LNHNV and YYDKDF (reference sequence).

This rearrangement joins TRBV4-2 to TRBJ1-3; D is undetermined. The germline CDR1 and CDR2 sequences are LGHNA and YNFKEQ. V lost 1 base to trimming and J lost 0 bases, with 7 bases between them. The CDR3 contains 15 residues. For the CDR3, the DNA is TGTGCCAGCAGCCAAGGCGGATTCTCTGGAAACACCATATATTTT. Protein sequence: CASSQGGFSGNTIYF.

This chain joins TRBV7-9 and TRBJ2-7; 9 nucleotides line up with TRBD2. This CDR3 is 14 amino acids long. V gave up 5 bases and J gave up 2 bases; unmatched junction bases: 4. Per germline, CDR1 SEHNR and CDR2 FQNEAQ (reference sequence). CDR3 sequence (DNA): TGTGCCAGCAGCCCCTCTAGCGGGACCTACGAGCAGTACTTC. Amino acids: CASSPSSGTYEQYF.

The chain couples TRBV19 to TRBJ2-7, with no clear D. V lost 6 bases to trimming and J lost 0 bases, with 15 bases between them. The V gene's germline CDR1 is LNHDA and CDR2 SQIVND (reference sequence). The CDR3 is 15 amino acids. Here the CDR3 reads CASRGTSMTSYEQYF. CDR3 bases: TGTGCCAGTAGGGGTACTTCCATGACCTCCTACGAGCAGTACTTC. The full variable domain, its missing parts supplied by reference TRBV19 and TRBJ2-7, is DGGITQSPKYLFRKEGQNVTLSCEQNLNHDAMYWYRQDPGQGLRLIYYSQIVNDFQKGDIAEGYSVSREKKESFPLTVTSAQKNPTAFYLCASRGTSMTSYEQYFGPGTRLTVT.

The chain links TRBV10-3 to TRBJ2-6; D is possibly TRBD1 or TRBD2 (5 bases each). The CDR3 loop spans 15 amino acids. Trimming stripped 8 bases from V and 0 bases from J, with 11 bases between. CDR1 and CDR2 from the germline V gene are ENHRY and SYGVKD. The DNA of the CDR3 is TGTGCCATCCGGGACCAGGACTCTGGGGCCAACGTCCTGACTTTC. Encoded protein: CAIRDQDSGANVLTF.

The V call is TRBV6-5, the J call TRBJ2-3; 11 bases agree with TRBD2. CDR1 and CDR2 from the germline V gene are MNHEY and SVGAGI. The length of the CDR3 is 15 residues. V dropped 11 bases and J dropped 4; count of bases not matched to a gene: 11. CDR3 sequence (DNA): TGTGCCGGAGCATTATTAGCGGGAGGGCCAGATACGCAGTATTTT. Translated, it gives CAGALLAGGPDTQYF.

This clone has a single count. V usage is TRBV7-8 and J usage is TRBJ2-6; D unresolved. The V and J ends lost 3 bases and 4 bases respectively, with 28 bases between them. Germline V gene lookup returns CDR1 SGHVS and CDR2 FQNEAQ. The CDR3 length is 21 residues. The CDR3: CASSFRYGRLDQTWGANVLTF. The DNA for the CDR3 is TGTGCCAGCAGCTTCCGGTATGGGCGGCTAGACCAAACCTGGGGGGCCAACGTCCTGACTTTC.

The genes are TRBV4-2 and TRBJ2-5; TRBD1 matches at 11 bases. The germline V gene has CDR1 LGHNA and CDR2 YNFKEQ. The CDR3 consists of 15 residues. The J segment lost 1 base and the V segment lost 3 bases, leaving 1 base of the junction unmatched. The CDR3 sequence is CASSQDRGLQETQYF. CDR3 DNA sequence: TGTGCCAGCAGCCAGGACAGGGGGCTCCAAGAGACCCAGTACTTC.

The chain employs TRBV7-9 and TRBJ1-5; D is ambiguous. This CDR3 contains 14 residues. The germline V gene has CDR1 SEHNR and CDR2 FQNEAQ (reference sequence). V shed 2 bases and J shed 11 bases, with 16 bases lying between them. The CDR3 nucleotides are TGTGCCAGCAGCTTAAACTCGGGGTCCCGGGCCCAGCATTTT. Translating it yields CASSLNSGSRAQHF.

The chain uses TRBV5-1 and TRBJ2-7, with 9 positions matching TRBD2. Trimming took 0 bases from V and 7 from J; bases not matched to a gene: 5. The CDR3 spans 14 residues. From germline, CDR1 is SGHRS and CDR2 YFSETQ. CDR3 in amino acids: CASSLVAGGPEQYF. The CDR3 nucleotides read TGCGCCAGCAGCTTGGTGGCGGGAGGGCCAGAGCAGTACTTC.

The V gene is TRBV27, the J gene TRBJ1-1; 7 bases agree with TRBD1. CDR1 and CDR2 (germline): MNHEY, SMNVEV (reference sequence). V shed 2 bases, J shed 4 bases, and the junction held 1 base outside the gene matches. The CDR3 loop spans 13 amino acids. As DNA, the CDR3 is TGTGCCAGCAGTTTAAGACAGGGCACTGAAGCTTTCTTT. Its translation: CASSLRQGTEAFF.

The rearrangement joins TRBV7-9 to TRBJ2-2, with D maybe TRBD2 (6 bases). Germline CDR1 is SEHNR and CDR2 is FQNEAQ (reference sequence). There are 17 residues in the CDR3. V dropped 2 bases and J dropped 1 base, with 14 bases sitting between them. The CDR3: CASSLWAGRGNTGELFF. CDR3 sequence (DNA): TGTGCCAGCAGCTTATGGGCAGGGCGGGGGAACACCGGGGAGCTGTTTTTT.

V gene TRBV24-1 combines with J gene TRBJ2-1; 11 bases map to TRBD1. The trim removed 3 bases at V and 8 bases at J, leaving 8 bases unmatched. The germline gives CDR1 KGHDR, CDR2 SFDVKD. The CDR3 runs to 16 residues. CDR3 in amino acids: CATSDLGQGALDEQFF. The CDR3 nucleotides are TGTGCCACCAGTGATCTCGGACAGGGGGCACTGGATGAGCAGTTCTTC.

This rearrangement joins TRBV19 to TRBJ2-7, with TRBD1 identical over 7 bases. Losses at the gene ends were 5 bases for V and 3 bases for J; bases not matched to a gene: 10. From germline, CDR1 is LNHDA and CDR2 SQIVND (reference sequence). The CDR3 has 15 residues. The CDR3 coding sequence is TGTGCCAGTAGTCCCATCCGACAGGGACACTACGAGCAGTACTTC. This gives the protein CASSPIRQGHYEQYF.